This T cell receptor (beta chain) was documented in a study of cytomegalovirus exposure and HLA in healthy donors. About the research overall: The approximately 120 validation repertoires used the same platform as the roughly 670 first-cohort repertoires, a later analysis reported.

The donors were in the roughly 130-subject validation cohort, distinct from the approximately 730-subject first cohort. Method: immunoSEQ multiplex PCR; TCRdb's copy keeps in-frame clones and lacks some. The sample holds around 250,000 clones, about nine tenths seen once. To note about this clone: Its cognate antigen is unknown.

Study conclusions and caveats: The study designated over 150 TCR beta chains cytomegalovirus-associated.

This CDR3 has 15 residues. Germline V lookup: CDR1 SGHAT, CDR2 FQNNGV. V was clipped by 5 bases and J by 8 bases, with 19 bases between them. The sequenced sample consisted of PBMCs. The genes are TRBV11-2 and TRBJ2-1; TRBD1 is a possible D gene (6 bases). This TCR was sampled from a woman aged 30 to 39 in good health and CMV-seronegative. The CDR3 nucleotides read TGTGCCAGCAGCCCCGGATATAGCAGGGGAGATGAGCAGTTCTTC. Its translation is CASSPGYSRGDEQFF.